The 19 T cell receptor beta chains below come from one sample, sequenced in a study of spatial heterogeneity in lung cancer. The study's findings and limits: Higher tumor mutation counts went along with higher counts of expanded intratumoral alpha and beta TCRs.

Their cognate antigens are unknown. TCRdb ran MiXCR on the 5' RACE reads and lists one entry per CDR3 protein. The sample contains approximately 7,800 distinct CDR3 sequences, 8% to 10% of which appear only once. Time point given: sample taken at primary tumor resection. Sample: lung tumor tissue, taken at surgery. The receptors were gathered from a male donor with early-stage non-small cell lung cancer.

This clonotype showed up just a few times. This beta chain appears as a stray read in a library generated for alpha chains; its size is not informative. The chain carries TRBV2 and TRBJ2-1; 9 bases map to TRBD2. CDR3 length: 15 amino acids. V was pared by 6 bases and J by 5 bases, with 8 bases of the junction left unmatched. Germline-derived CDR1 and CDR2 are SNHLY and FYNNEI. The CDR3 DNA reads TGTGCCAGCAGCGGGGGGACTAGCTACCACAATGAGCAGTTCTTC. Its protein product is CASSGGTSYHNEQFF.

This clonotype is medium-sized in the sample. With the library built for alpha chains, this beta chain is off target and its frequency is not meaningful. CDR3 protein: CATSDDRVGDTGELFF. In DNA, the CDR3 is TGTGCCACCAGTGACGACAGGGTTGGCGACACCGGGGAGCTGTTTTTT. The chain links TRBV24-1 to TRBJ2-2, with TRBD1 matching over 7 bases. The J segment lost 3 bases and the V segment lost 4 bases, leaving 7 bases of the junction unmatched. CDR1 is KGHDR, CDR2 SFDVKD, per germline. The CDR3 covers 16 residues.

On this clonotype: This beta chain is an off-target read within a library intended for alpha chains, so its frequency means little. This rearrangement joins TRBV6-2 or TRBV6-3 to TRBJ2-1, with D maybe TRBD1 (6 bases). Trimming took off 2 bases at V and 7 bases at J, with 15 bases between the two ends. The CDR3 contains 15 residues. Germline V gene sequence: CDR1 MNHEY, CDR2 SVGEGT. In nucleotides, the CDR3 is TGTGCCAGCAGTTACGATCAGGGGCTAACGAATGAGCAGTTCTTC. Its translation is CASSYDQGLTNEQFF.

This clonotype is labeled as medium-sized (0.01 to 0.1%). This beta chain is a stray sequence in a library constructed for alpha chains; its clone size is not meaningful. The CDR3 spells CASSLASLAGGGDTQYF. The DNA for the CDR3 is TGTGCCAGCAGCTTAGCATCCCTAGCGGGAGGAGGAGATACGCAGTATTTT. The chain carries TRBV7-9 and TRBJ2-3; 11 nucleotides line up with TRBD2. The junction had 7 bases not matched to a gene; V was cut back by 0 bases and J by 5 bases. The length of the CDR3 is 17 residues. Germline CDR1 is SEHNR and CDR2 is FQNEAQ (reference sequence).

This clonotype was detected many times. This beta chain is off target for a library built for alpha chains, so its abundance means little. This chain links TRBV5-4 with TRBJ2-3; a weak D match, TRBD2 (5 bases). Trimming left V 3 bases short and J 4 bases short, with 21 bases between. There are 17 residues in the CDR3. From germline, CDR1 is SGHNT and CDR2 YYREEE (reference sequence). DNA for the CDR3: TGTGCCAGCAGCTCCTTGGAGGAGCTGCGGATCGCAGATACGCAGTATTTT. Its protein product is CASSSLEELRIADTQYF.

This clonotype rates as medium-sized. As an off-target read in a library built for alpha chains, this beta chain has a frequency of little significance. The chain couples TRBV29-1 to TRBJ2-1, with D possibly matching TRBD2 (6 bases). The CDR3 is made up of 12 amino acids. Germline V gene lookup returns CDR1 SQVTM and CDR2 ANQGSEA. V was cut by 1 base and J by 8 bases, with 9 bases left in between. The CDR3 DNA reads TGCAGCGTTGAAGGGGAGGTCGATGAGCAGTTCTTC. This translates into CSVEGEVDEQFF.

Ten or more counts support this clonotype. This beta chain turned up in a library designed for alpha chains; as an off-target read, its abundance says little. J is TRBJ2-7 and V is TRBV2; TRBD1 agrees at 7 bases. The CDR3 is 14 amino acids. With 6 bases clipped from V and 0 bases from J, the junction kept 5 bases outside the gene matches. Germline V gives CDR1 SNHLY, CDR2 FYNNEI. The CDR3 protein is CASRLTGDSYEQYF. For the CDR3, the DNA is TGTGCCAGCAGACTTACAGGGGACTCCTACGAGCAGTACTTC.

This clonotype qualifies as medium-sized. A library prepared for alpha chains yielded this beta chain as an off-target read; its size is of little meaning. The V and J genes are TRBV27 and TRBJ2-1; 7 bases are a match to TRBD2. The CDR3 loop spans 14 amino acids. V lost 3 bases to trimming and J lost 8 bases; unmatched junction nucleotides: 7. Germline V gene sequence: CDR1 MNHEY, CDR2 SMNVEV (reference sequence). The CDR3 sequence is CASSLAGVDDEQFF. The CDR3 nucleotides are TGTGCCAGCAGTTTGGCGGGAGTCGATGATGAGCAGTTCTTC.

By its share, this clonotype is medium-sized. This beta chain was picked up by a library intended for alpha chains and is off target, so its count carries little meaning. DNA for the CDR3: TGCAGTGCCCTCGACCCGTATTCATACAATGAGCAGTTCTTC. It codes for CSALDPYSYNEQFF. The J gene is TRBJ2-1, the V gene TRBV20-1; D gene ambiguous. The germline V gene encodes CDR1 DFQATT and CDR2 SNEGSKA (reference sequence). This CDR3 is 14 amino acids long. Trimming took off 6 bases at V and 4 bases at J, with 16 bases between the two ends.

This clonotype was detected ten times or more. This beta chain came through as a stray read in a library set up for alpha chains, and its size says little. This chain links TRBV30 with TRBJ2-4; the D call may be TRBD1 or TRBD2 (5 bases each). This CDR3 contains 13 residues. The V end was cut by 2 bases, the J end by 9 bases, with 14 bases between. From germline, CDR1 is GTSNPN and CDR2 SVGIG (reference sequence). Here the CDR3 reads CAWSPGPRGIQYF. The CDR3 region has the DNA TGTGCCTGGAGTCCAGGGCCCCGGGGCATTCAGTACTTC.

This clonotype ranks as medium-sized (0.01 to 0.1%). This beta chain is an off-target read within a library intended for alpha chains, so its frequency means little. The chain recombines TRBV20-1 with TRBJ2-1, with 11 positions matching TRBD2. Germline values: CDR1 DFQATT, CDR2 SNEGSKA (reference sequence). This CDR3 comprises 17 residues. V shed 6 bases and J 5 bases; nucleotides not matched to a gene: 15. CDR3 sequence reads: CSAKKETLAGGHNEQFF. The CDR3 nucleotides are TGCAGTGCAAAAAAAGAAACTCTAGCGGGAGGTCACAATGAGCAGTTCTTC.

This clonotype is categorized as medium-sized (0.01 to 0.1%). This beta chain slipped into a library made for alpha chains as a stray read, so its size is not meaningful. The J gene is TRBJ1-1, the V gene TRBV7-9; weak D call: TRBD1 (5 bases). Germline CDR1 SEHNR, CDR2 FQNEAQ (reference sequence). The germline V and J ends were trimmed by 6 bases and 10 bases, with 21 bases remaining between them. CDR3 size: 14 residues. The CDR3 nucleotides read TGTGCCAGCAGTTTCCCCGGGACGGGAGACAGAGCTTTCTTT. Translated: CASSFPGTGDRAFF.

This clonotype is categorized as medium-sized. This beta chain is a stray read from a library made for alpha chains; its abundance is not meaningful. The chain is built from TRBV7-2 and TRBJ1-2; D is unresolved. The length of the CDR3 is 15 residues. Trimming cost V 1 base and J 0 bases, with 9 bases left between them. Germline V gene lookup returns CDR1 SGHTA and CDR2 FQGNSA. The CDR3 is CASSLEPGANYGYTF. Here the CDR3 DNA reads TGTGCCAGCAGCTTAGAACCAGGAGCTAACTATGGCTACACCTTC. Complete variable domain (other parts from reference TRBV7-2 and TRBJ1-2): GAGVSQSPSNKVTEKGKDVELRCDPISGHTALYWYRQSLGQGLEFLIYFQGNSAPDKSGLPSDRFSAERTGGSVSTLTIQRTQQEDSAVYLCASSLEPGANYGYTFGSGTRLTVV.

In regard to this clonotype: This beta chain turned up in a library designed for alpha chains; as an off-target read, its abundance says little. The V call is TRBV2, the J call TRBJ2-1; 7 bases map to TRBD2. V dropped 6 bases and J dropped 8; count of bases not matched to a gene: 13. CDR3 length: 15 amino acids. CDR1 and CDR2 (germline): SNHLY, FYNNEI. The CDR3 region is CASRRGGGLEDEQFF. CDR3 bases: TGTGCCAGCAGGCGGGGCGGGGGTTTAGAGGATGAGCAGTTCTTC.

Judged by abundance, this clonotype is medium-sized. The library was built for alpha chains, so this beta chain is an off-target read and its size means little. The chain joins TRBV7-9 to TRBJ1-4; 9 bases are a match to TRBD1. CDR1 and CDR2 from the germline V gene are SEHNR and FQNEAQ (reference sequence). V lost 5 bases to trimming and J lost 7 bases; unmatched junction nucleotides: 5. The CDR3 totals 14 residues. The CDR3 spells CASSNRGRIEKLFF. CDR3 nucleotide sequence: TGTGCCAGCAGCAACAGGGGGCGGATTGAAAAACTGTTTTTT.

With regard to this clonotype: The size of this beta chain means little, since it is a stray read in a library made for alpha chains. The rearrangement joins TRBV7-8 to TRBJ2-5; D not certain. Germline loops: CDR1 SGHVS, CDR2 FQNEAQ. The CDR3 covers 16 residues. V was pared by 5 bases and J by 4 bases, with 20 bases between. The CDR3 protein is CASSPALGRRVETQYF. The DNA of the CDR3 is TGTGCCAGCAGCCCTGCCCTAGGACGTCGGGTAGAGACCCAGTACTTC. Using reference TRBV7-8 and TRBJ2-5 for the parts outside the CDR3, the full variable domain is GAGVSQSPRYKVAKRGQDVALRCDPISGHVSLFWYQQALGQGPEFLTYFQNEAQLDKSGLPSDRFFAERPEGSVSTLKIQRTQQEDSAVYLCASSPALGRRVETQYFGPGTRLLVL.

This clonotype was recorded at least ten times. Within a library made for alpha chains, this beta chain is off target, and its count is uninformative. The chain has TRBV3-1 and TRBJ1-1; TRBD1 aligns across 10 bases. The CDR3 length is 17 residues. Germline V gene data show CDR1 as LGHDT and CDR2 as YNNKEL (reference sequence). Germline trimming cut 4 bases from V and 1 base from J; bases unmatched to any gene: 9. Here the CDR3 reads CASSPRTGGIANTEAFF. CDR3 nucleotides: TGTGCCAGCAGCCCTAGGACAGGGGGTATAGCGAACACTGAAGCTTTCTTT.

At least ten counts were recorded for this clonotype. Found in a library prepared for alpha chains, this beta chain is an off-target read, and its abundance has little meaning. The chain has TRBV5-6 and TRBJ2-5; 10 positions agree with TRBD2. This CDR3 is 12 amino acids long. Germline V lookup: CDR1 SGHDT, CDR2 YYEEEE. V shed 7 bases, J shed 3 bases, and the junction held 0 bases outside the gene matches. The CDR3 is CASGLAEETQYF. CDR3 sequence (DNA): TGTGCCAGCGGACTAGCGGAAGAGACCCAGTACTTC.

This clonotype was detected many times. This beta chain was picked up by a library intended for alpha chains and is off target, so its count carries little meaning. The genes are TRBV6-2 or TRBV6-3 and TRBJ1-2, with 9 nucleotides matching TRBD1. With 6 bases clipped from V and 8 bases from J, the junction kept 4 bases outside the gene matches. The CDR3 is 12 amino acids. Per the germline V gene, CDR1 is MNHEY and CDR2 is SVGEGT. The CDR3 is CASRTTGGGYTF. CDR3 DNA sequence: TGTGCCAGCAGGACGACAGGGGGAGGCTACACCTTC.